This TCR beta chain appears in the sequencing data of a study of T cell repertoires in cytomegalovirus infection. The study's findings and limits: Pooled public TCR beta family frequency picked out CMV carriers with the relevant HLA.

MiXCR, run by TCRdb on the reads, gives a single entry per CDR3 protein. The table includes around 170,000 distinct CDR3 sequences, roughly 15% detected once. Germline lookup yields CDR1 MDHEN and CDR2 SYDVKM. V was cut by 5 bases and J by 5 bases, with 12 bases left in between. The CDR3 runs 13 residues. A word on this clonotype: Its antigen is not identified.

The sequencing sample was made of CD8+ T cells from PBMCs. The chain employs TRBV28 and TRBJ1-1; no clear D. The TCR sequence derives from a human donor in good health (CMV status not recorded). Some clones in this sample may be carry-over from other donors' samples. The CDR3 DNA follows: TGTGCCAGCAGTCCACTTGGGGATACTGAAGCTTTCTTT. Amino acids: CASSPLGDTEAFF.